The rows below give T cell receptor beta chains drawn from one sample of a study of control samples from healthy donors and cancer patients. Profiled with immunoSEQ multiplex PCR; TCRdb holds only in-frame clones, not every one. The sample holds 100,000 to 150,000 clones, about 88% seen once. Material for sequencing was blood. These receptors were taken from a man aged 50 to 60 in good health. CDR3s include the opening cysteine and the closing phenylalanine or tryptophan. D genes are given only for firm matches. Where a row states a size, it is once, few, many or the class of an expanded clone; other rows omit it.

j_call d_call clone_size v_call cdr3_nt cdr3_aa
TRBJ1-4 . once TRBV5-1 TGCGCCAGCAGCTTAAACTCGGGAAATGAAAAACTGTTTTTT CASSLNSGNEKLFF
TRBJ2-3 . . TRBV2 TGTGCCGCATCCGCTAGCACAGATACGCAGTATTTT CAASASTDTQYF
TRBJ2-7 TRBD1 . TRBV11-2 TGTGCCAGCAGGTCCCCCGGGACAGGGAACTACGAGCAGTACTTC CASRSPGTGNYEQYF
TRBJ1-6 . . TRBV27 TGTGCCAGCAGTTTTAAAGGCTTGAGGGATTCACCCCTCCACTTT CASSFKGLRDSPLHF
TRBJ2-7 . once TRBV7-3 TGTGCCAGCAGCTTAAAAGGGGGGGCATCGTACGAGCAGTACTTC CASSLKGGASYEQYF
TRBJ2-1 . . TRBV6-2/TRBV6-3 TGTGCCAGCAGCCACTCCCGGGGGCGATACAATGAGCAGTTCTTC CASSHSRGRYNEQFF
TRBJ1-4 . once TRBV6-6 TGTGCCAGCAGTTATGCCCCGGGGGCACAGGAAAAACTGTTTTTT CASSYAPGAQEKLFF
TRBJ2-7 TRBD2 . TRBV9 TGTGCCAGCAGCGCTCGGGAGGGGACGAGGAACGAGCAGTACTTC CASSAREGTRNEQYF
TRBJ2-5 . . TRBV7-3 TGTGCCAGCAGCCCGAAAGGGGGAACCCAAGAGACCCAGTACTTC CASSPKGGTQETQYF
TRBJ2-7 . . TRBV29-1 TGCAGCGTTGGGTACAACGAGCAGTACTTC CSVGYNEQYF
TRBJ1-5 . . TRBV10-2 TGCGCCAGCAAGACCGGGACTGATAGCAATCAGCCCCAGCATTTT CASKTGTDSNQPQHF
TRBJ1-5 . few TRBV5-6 TGTGCCAGCAGCTTGGAGGGCGGGGCGCCCCAGCATTTT CASSLEGGAPQHF
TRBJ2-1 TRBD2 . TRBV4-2 TGTGCCAGCAGCCGCACCGGGACTAGCGGGGGTTCATCCTACAATGAGCAGTTCTTC CASSRTGTSGGSSYNEQFF
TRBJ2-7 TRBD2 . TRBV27 TGTGCCAGCAGTTTGATAGCGGGGATCTACGAGCAGTACTTC CASSLIAGIYEQYF
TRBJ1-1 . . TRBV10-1 TGCGCCAGCAGTCGGAGTAGGTATCAGGGGACTGAAGCTTTCTTT CASSRSRYQGTEAFF
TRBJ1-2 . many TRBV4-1 TGCGCCAGCAGCCAGACACCGACAGTTGGCTACACCTTC CASSQTPTVGYTF
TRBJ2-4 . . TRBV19 TGTGCCAGTAGTATGAGAAACATTCAGTACTTC CASSMRNIQYF
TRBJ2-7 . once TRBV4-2 TGTGCCAGCAGCCAAGATAAAGCAAGCTCCTACGAGCAGTACTTC CASSQDKASSYEQYF
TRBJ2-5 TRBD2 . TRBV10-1 TGCGCCAGCAGTGATCTAGCGGGGGTACAAGAGACCCAGTACTTC CASSDLAGVQETQYF
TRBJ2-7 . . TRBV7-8 TGTGCCAGCAGCTTAGCAGAGGCCAGGGCAACCTACGAGCAGTACTTC CASSLAEARATYEQYF
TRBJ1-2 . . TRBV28 TGTGCCACGCCAAAACAGGGAAACTATGGCTACACCTTC CATPKQGNYGYTF
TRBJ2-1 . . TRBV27 TGTGCCAGCAGTTTGCTAGACCCTTACAATGAGCAGTTCTTC CASSLLDPYNEQFF
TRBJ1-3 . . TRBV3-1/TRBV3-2 TGTGCCAGCAGCCGAAAACGGACCGATCCCGGAAACACCATATATTTT CASSRKRTDPGNTIYF
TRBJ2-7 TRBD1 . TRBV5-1 TGCGCCAGCAGCCCGGGGACAGGAGTCTACGAGCAGTACTTC CASSPGTGVYEQYF
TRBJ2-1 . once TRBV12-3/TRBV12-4 TGTGCCAGCAGTTCACAGCTCCCCAATGAGCAGTTCTTC CASSSQLPNEQFF
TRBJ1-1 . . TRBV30 TGTGCCTGGAGCCTGGAGAGGACTGAAGCTTTCTTT CAWSLERTEAFF
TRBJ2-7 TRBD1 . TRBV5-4 TGTGCCAGCAGCTTTGGGCGCCCCGGGACAGTGTCCTACGAGCAGTACTTC CASSFGRPGTVSYEQYF
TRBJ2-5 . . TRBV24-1 TGTGCCACCAGCGTGGGGGGGGCCGAAGAGACCCAGTACTTC CATSVGGAEETQYF
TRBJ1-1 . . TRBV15 TGTGCCACCAGCGCAGGGCAGAACACTGAAGCTTTCTTT CATSAGQNTEAFF
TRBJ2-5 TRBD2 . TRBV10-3 TGTGCCATCAGTGAGTCGACTAGCGGGGGTATGCAGACCCAGTACTTC CAISESTSGGMQTQYF
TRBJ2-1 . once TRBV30 TGTGCCTACTCAACAGGGAATGAGCAGTTCTTC CAYSTGNEQFF
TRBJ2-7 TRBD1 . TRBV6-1 TGTGCCAGCAGTGATTCCGGGACAGGGTCCCTCGAGCAGTACTTC CASSDSGTGSLEQYF
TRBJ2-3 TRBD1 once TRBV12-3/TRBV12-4 TGTGCCAGCAGACAGGGGGCGACAGATACGCAGTATTTT CASRQGATDTQYF
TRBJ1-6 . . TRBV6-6 TGTGCCAGCAGTAATCGACAGGATAATTCACCCCTCCACTTT CASSNRQDNSPLHF
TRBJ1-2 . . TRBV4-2 TGTGCCAGCAGCCCCACCTCGGACGGGGGGAGGCGAGCGAACACCTTC CASSPTSDGGRRANTF
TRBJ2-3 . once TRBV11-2 TGTGCCAGCAGCTTAGCTGGGGCGGAGGATACGCAGTATTTT CASSLAGAEDTQYF
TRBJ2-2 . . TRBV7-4 TGTGCCAGCAGCTTAACGAGGGGCGGCGGGGAGCTGTTTTTT CASSLTRGGGELFF
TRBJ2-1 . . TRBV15 TGTGCCACCAGCAGAGGCGGGACTCTCCCCAGTTATGAGCAGTTCTTC CATSRGGTLPSYEQFF
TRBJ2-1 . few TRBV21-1 TGTGCCAGCAGCAAAGAGGGCAATGAGCAGTTCTTC CASSKEGNEQFF
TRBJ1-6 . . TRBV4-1 TGCGCCAGCAGCCAAGAGGTCTCGGAATACAGCTCCTATAATTCACCCCTCCACTTT CASSQEVSEYSSYNSPLHF
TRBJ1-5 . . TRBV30 TGTGCCTGGAGTGTCCGACAGACTATTAGCAATCAGCCCCAGCATTTT CAWSVRQTISNQPQHF
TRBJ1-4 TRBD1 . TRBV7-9 TGTGCCAGCAGCCCCACTCGGGGTTCTGAGGGGGCCAGAGAAAAACTGTTTTTT CASSPTRGSEGAREKLFF
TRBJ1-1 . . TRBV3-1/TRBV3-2 TGTGCCAGCAGCCAAGTCAGCAGGAACACTGAAGCTTTCTTT CASSQVSRNTEAFF
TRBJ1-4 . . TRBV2 TGTGCCAGCGGGGGGACGCTCCCAGGTGAAAAACTGTTTTTT CASGGTLPGEKLFF
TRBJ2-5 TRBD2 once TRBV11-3 TGTGCCAGCAGCCCACGACGGGGGGGCTCGGAGACCCAGTACTTC CASSPRRGGSETQYF
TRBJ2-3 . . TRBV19 TGTGCCAGTAGTAGAAGGGAGACAGAGATGCTCACAGATACGCAGTATTTT CASSRRETEMLTDTQYF